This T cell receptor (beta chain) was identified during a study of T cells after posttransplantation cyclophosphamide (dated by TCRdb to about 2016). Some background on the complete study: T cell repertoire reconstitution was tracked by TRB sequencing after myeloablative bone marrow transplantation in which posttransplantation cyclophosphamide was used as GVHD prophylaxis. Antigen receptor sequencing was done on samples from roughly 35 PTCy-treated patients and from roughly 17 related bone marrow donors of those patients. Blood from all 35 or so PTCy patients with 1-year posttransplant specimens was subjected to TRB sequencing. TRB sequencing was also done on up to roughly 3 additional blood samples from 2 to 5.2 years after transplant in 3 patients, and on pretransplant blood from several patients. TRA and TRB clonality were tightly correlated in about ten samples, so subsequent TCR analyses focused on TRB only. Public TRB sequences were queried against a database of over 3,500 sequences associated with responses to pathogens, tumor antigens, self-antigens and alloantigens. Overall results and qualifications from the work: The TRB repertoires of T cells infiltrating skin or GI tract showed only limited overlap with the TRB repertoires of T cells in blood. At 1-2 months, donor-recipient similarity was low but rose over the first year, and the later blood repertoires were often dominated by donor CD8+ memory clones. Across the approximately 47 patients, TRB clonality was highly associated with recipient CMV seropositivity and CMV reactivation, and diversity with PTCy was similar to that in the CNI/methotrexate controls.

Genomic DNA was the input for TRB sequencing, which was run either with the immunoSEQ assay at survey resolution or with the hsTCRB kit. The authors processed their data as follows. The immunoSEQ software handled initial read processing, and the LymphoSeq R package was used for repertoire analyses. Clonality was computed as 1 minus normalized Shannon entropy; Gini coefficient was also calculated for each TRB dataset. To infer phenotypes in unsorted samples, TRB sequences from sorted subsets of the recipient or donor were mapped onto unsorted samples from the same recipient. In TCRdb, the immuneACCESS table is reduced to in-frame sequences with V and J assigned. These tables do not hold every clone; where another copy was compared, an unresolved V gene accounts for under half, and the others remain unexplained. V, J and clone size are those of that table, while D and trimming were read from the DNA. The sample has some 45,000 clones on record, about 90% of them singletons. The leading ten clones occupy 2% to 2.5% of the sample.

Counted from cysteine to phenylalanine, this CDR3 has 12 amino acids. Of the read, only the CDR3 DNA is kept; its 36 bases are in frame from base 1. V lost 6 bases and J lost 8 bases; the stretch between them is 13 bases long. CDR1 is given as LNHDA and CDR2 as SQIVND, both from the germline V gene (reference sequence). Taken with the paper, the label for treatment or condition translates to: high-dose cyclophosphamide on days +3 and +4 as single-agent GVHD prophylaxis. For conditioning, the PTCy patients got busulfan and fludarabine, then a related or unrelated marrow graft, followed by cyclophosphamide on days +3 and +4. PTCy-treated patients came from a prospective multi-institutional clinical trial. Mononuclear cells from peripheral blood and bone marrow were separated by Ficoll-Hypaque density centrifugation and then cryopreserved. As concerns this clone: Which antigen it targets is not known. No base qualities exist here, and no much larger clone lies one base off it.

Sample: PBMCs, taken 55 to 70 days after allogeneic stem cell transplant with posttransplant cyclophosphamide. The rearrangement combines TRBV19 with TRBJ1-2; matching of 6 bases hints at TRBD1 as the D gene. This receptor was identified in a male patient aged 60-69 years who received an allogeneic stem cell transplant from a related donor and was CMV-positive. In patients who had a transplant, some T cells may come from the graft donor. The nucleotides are TGTGCCAGTAGCGGGGGGCCGGGAGGCTACACCTTC. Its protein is CASSGGPGGYTF. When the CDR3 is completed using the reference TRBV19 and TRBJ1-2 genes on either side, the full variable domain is DGGITQSPKYLFRKEGQNVTLSCEQNLNHDAMYWYRQDPGQGLRLIYYSQIVNDFQKGDIAEGYSVSREKKESFPLTVTSAQKNPTAFYLCASSGGPGGYTFGSGTRLTVV.